The present T cell receptor beta chain was sequenced within a study of OX40 agonist ivuxolimab in advanced cancers. With 2 bases removed from V and 2 bases from J, the gap between germline ends came to 18 bases. The CDR3 consists of 18 residues. The germline V gene has CDR1 MNHNS and CDR2 SASEGT. The table came from immunoSEQ multiplex PCR; TCRdb's copy has only in-frame clones and leaves some out. Among approximately 68,000 clones listed, more than 90% were seen once. The specimen comprised CD4+ or CD8+ T cells sorted from blood, sampled in a trial of the OX40 agonist ivuxolimab. V gene TRBV6-1 combines with J gene TRBJ1-4; D might be TRBD1 (6 bases). The TCR was taken from an adult with an advanced solid tumor such as melanoma, head and neck, liver or kidney cancer. In DNA, the CDR3 is TGTGCCAGCAGTGAATGGGGGCCGGGGGGGACGACTAATGAAAAACTGTTTTTT. Amino acids: CASSEWGPGGTTNEKLFF.